The 17 T cell receptor beta chains reported below all come from one sample, sequenced in a study of blood T cell repertoires in COVID-19. Profiling relied on immunoSEQ multiplex PCR, and the TCRdb table lists in-frame clones only, not all of them. The sample holds tens of thousands of clones; around 73% are singletons and the top ten take 7% to 9%. The sample taken for sequencing was peripheral blood. These receptors all come from a woman in her sixties or seventies with acute or convalescent COVID-19.

This clone showed up just once. DNA of the CDR3: TGTGCCAGCAGTTACTCGCTAGCGGGGGATTACGAGCAGTACTTC. Protein sequence: CASSYSLAGDYEQYF. This chain uses TRBV6-5 with TRBJ2-7, with 10 bases fitting TRBD2. Germline loops: CDR1 MNHEY, CDR2 SVGAGI. The CDR3 has 15 residues. The V gene end was trimmed by 0 bases and the J gene end by 4 bases; junction bases not matched to a gene: 3.

This chain links TRBV3-1 (or the pseudogene TRBV3-2) with TRBJ1-5; 10 nucleotides agree with TRBD1. The CDR3 totals 15 residues. Germline values: CDR1 LGHDT, CDR2 YNNKEL (reference sequence). V trimming: 4 bases; J trimming: 6 bases; junction bases outside the gene matches: 6. The CDR3 loop reads CASSPGTGVGQPQHF. CDR3 DNA: TGTGCCAGCAGCCCAGGGACAGGGGTGGGTCAGCCCCAGCATTTT.

The J gene is TRBJ1-6, the V gene TRBV29-1, with D uncertain. The CDR3 runs 14 residues. The germline V gene has CDR1 SQVTM and CDR2 ANQGSEA. The ends were cut back, 4 bases at V and 0 bases at J, with 7 bases in the middle. This chain's CDR3 is CSVAGSSYNSPLHF. CDR3 sequence (DNA): TGCAGCGTTGCCGGGAGCTCCTATAATTCACCCCTCCACTTT.

The gene calls are TRBV6-4 and TRBJ2-5; 9 nucleotides match TRBD2. Trimming removed 6 bases from V and 2 bases from J; junction bases left unmatched: 16. The CDR3 spans 18 residues. The germline V gene has CDR1 MRHNA and CDR2 SNTAGT. The CDR3 reads CASRPWGGLAGPQETQYF. In DNA, the CDR3 is TGTGCCAGCAGACCTTGGGGGGGACTAGCAGGTCCGCAAGAGACCCAGTACTTC.

This sequence joins TRBV9 and TRBJ2-3; D unresolved. Germline V gene data show CDR1 as SGDLS and CDR2 as YYNGEE. This CDR3 is built from 14 residues. Trimming stripped 3 bases from V and 4 bases from J, with 12 bases between. The CDR3 DNA reads TGTGCCAGCAGCGACTTGCGAGCCCCAGATACGCAGTATTTT. It specifies CASSDLRAPDTQYF. The entire variable domain, with the rest obtained from reference TRBV9 and TRBJ2-3, is as follows: DSGVTQTPKHLITATGQRVTLRCSPRSGDLSVYWYQQSLDQGLQFLIQYYNGEERAKGNILERFSAQQFPDLHSELNLSSLELGDSALYFCASSDLRAPDTQYFGPGTRLTVL.

The CDR3: CATQLGGGAFF. CDR3 sequence (DNA): TGTGCCACCCAACTCGGGGGTGGAGCTTTCTTT. This chain connects TRBV19 to TRBJ1-1; possibly TRBD1 for D (5 bases). Between the trimmed V and J ends, which lost 10 bases and 10 bases, there was a span of 16 bases. This CDR3 is 11 amino acids long. Germline CDR1 and CDR2: LNHDA and SQIVND (reference sequence).

The V call is TRBV27, the J call TRBJ2-2, with a weak D call TRBD2 (5 bases). Germline CDR1 MNHEY, CDR2 SMNVEV (reference sequence). Between the trimmed V and J ends, which lost 10 bases and 6 bases, there was a span of 21 bases. The CDR3 sequence is 15 residues long. The CDR3 bases are TGTGCCACCCGGAGGCTGGTGGGCGAAGCCGGGGAGCTGTTTTTT. Its protein product is CATRRLVGEAGELFF.

The V and J genes are TRBV15 and TRBJ2-3; TRBD2 agrees at 9 bases. V was clipped by 0 bases and J by 0 bases; unmatched bases: 7. This CDR3 has 18 amino acids. Germline CDR1 and CDR2: LNHNV and YYDKDF (reference sequence). CDR3 in amino acids: CATSRDSVSGGSTDTQYF. The DNA for the CDR3 is TGTGCCACCAGCAGAGATAGTGTTAGCGGGGGTAGCACAGATACGCAGTATTTT.

A few counts support this clone. This chain uses TRBV5-1 with TRBJ1-1, with no clear D. Germline V gene lookup returns CDR1 SGHRS and CDR2 YFSETQ. Trimming took off 4 bases at V and 6 bases at J, with 22 bases between the two ends. There are 16 residues in the CDR3. The CDR3 region has the DNA TGCGCCAGCAGCGGGTCGGAGGGTATTGGGGTTGCTGAAGCTTTCTTT. Protein product: CASSGSEGIGVAEAFF.

This chain uses TRBV18 with TRBJ2-7, with 9 bases that match TRBD1. The junction had 9 bases not matched to a gene; V was cut back by 0 bases and J by 6 bases. The CDR3 sequence is 16 residues long. Germline CDR1 KGHSH, CDR2 LQKENI. CDR3 amino acids: CASSPPGTGNLGEQYF. The CDR3 nucleotides read TGTGCCAGCTCACCACCCGGGACAGGGAACCTCGGCGAGCAGTACTTC.

Here the CDR3 DNA reads TGTGCCAGCAGTGAAACGTTCGGGGGAGGAAGTGAAAAACTGTTTTTT. Protein sequence: CASSETFGGGSEKLFF. V is TRBV6-1 and J is TRBJ1-4, with D tentatively TRBD1 (5 bases). V lost 2 bases to trimming and J lost 7 bases, with 17 bases between them. CDR1 is MNHNS and CDR2 is SASEGT in the germline V gene. CDR3 size: 16 residues.

The chain has TRBV6-5 and TRBJ2-2, with D perhaps matching TRBD1 (6 bases). Trimming shortened V by 6 bases and J by 0 bases, and 8 bases separated the two germline ends. This CDR3 is built from 14 residues. Germline CDR1 and CDR2: MNHEY and SVGAGI. DNA of the CDR3: TGTGCCAGCAGAAGACAGGCGAACACCGGGGAGCTGTTTTTT. This encodes CASRRQANTGELFF.

This chain joins TRBV29-1 and TRBJ2-2; 11 bases are shared with TRBD2. CDR1 is SQVTM and CDR2 is ANQGSEA in the germline V gene. The V and J ends lost 7 bases and 6 bases, in that order; junction bases with no gene match: 4. The CDR3 extends over 13 amino acids. This chain's CDR3 is CSAKTSGAGELFF. The CDR3 DNA reads as TGCAGCGCCAAGACTAGCGGGGCCGGGGAGCTGTTTTTT.

This chain uses TRBV2 with TRBJ2-7; no reliable D call. The CDR3 is made up of 12 amino acids. Germline values: CDR1 SNHLY, CDR2 FYNNEI. V gave up 0 bases and J gave up 9 bases, with 9 bases separating them. The CDR3 is CASSEAERRQYF. CDR3 nucleotides: TGTGCCAGCAGTGAAGCGGAGCGTAGGCAGTACTTC.

The J gene is TRBJ1-5, the V gene TRBV7-2; 9 nucleotides line up with TRBD1. V gave up 6 bases and J gave up 6 bases; unmatched junction bases: 6. This CDR3 region has 14 residues. Germline assignment: CDR1 SGHTA and CDR2 FQGNSA. CDR3 nucleotide sequence: TGTGCCAGCAGTGACGGGACAGGGTCTCAGCCCCAGCATTTT. Protein: CASSDGTGSQPQHF.

This chain joins TRBV30 and TRBJ1-1; D perhaps matches TRBD1 (6 bases). CDR1 GTSNPN and CDR2 SVGIG come from the germline V gene (reference sequence). This CDR3 is 15 amino acids long. Trimming removed 0 bases at V and 4 bases at J, with 15 bases between. Written as DNA, the CDR3 is TGTGCCTGGAGTGTAGACGGCTTGGGGGCCACTGAAGCTTTCTTT. Its protein is CAWSVDGLGATEAFF. Full variable domain (missing parts from reference TRBV30 and TRBJ1-1): SQTIHQWPATLVQPVGSPLSLECTVEGTSNPNLYWYRQAAGRGLQLLFYSVGIGQISSEVPQNLSASRPQDRQFILSSKKLLLSDSGFYLCAWSVDGLGATEAFFGQGTRLTVV.

The chain employs TRBV4-1 and TRBJ1-2; D is unresolved. Trimming removed 1 base at V and 0 bases at J, with 15 bases between. Germline V CDR1 and CDR2: MGHRA, YSYEKL. The length of the CDR3 is 17 residues. The CDR3 DNA follows: TGCGCCAGCAGCCAAGTGCCGACCAGGATTACTAACTATGGCTACACCTTC. This translates into CASSQVPTRITNYGYTF.